The subject of this entry is one T cell receptor beta chain. Antigen specificity is unknown. The data were taken from a study of CD8+ T cells in alopecia areata. Study information: The study gave tofacitinib for 6 to 18 months, then 6 months off drug. The study's findings and limits: Clonality in lesional scalp, especially alopecia totalis/universalis, exceeded that of normal scalp.

The CDR3 is 14 residues long. The V end lost 1 base, the J end lost 10 bases, and 14 bases lay between the germline ends. In germline, CDR1 is SGHTA, CDR2 FQGNSA. Treatment noted: oral pan-JAK inhibitor, 5-10 mg twice daily. Alopecia areata patients gave lesional scalp punch biopsies and peripheral blood samples. RNA was extracted and reverse transcribed into cDNA as the sequencing template. Sequencing used immunoSEQ multiplex PCR; TCRdb keeps in-frame clones, though not all of them. The data hold about 270,000 clones, with around 64% observed a single time. The TCR originated in a human donor with alopecia areata. The V gene is TRBV7-2, the J gene TRBJ2-1, with D possibly being TRBD1 (5 bases). The source was CD4+ T cells sorted from blood, collected at week 52, from a patient treated with tofacitinib. The CDR3 nucleotides read TGTGCCAGCAGCTTAGGGCAGGGTACGGTAGAGCAGTTCTTC. This translates into CASSLGQGTVEQFF.